The TCR beta chain described here comes from a study of cytomegalovirus exposure and HLA in healthy donors. Across the whole study: An early data release held tens of millions of unique TCRs from HLA-typed donors.

Concerning this clone itself: Its target is unknown.

Amplification used 60 Vbeta primers and 13 Jbeta primers. Clones were sequenced by immunoSEQ multiplex PCR, and TCRdb holds only the in-frame ones, with some missing. The sample includes about 41,000 clones. Study-level findings and limits: A later analysis found most CMV-associated TCR beta chains apparently HLA-restricted. Across donors, sequencing depth was assumed by presence/absence analyses to be roughly uniform.

Germline V gives CDR1 SGHTA, CDR2 FQGNSA. The CDR3 runs 15 residues. Trimming removed 1 base from V and 10 bases from J; junction bases left unmatched: 6. The sample taken for sequencing was PBMCs. This clonotype originated in a man aged 25 to 40 in good health and CMV-seronegative. The chain recombines TRBV7-2 with TRBJ2-1; TRBD2 aligns across 11 bases. In nucleotides, the CDR3 is TGTGCCAGCAGCTTAGATATTAGCGGGGGGGTGGAGCAGTTCTTC. It translates to CASSLDISGGVEQFF.